This T cell receptor beta chain was sequenced in a study of T cells in tuberculosis. Study at large: This South African cohort compared adolescents with or without latent tuberculosis against adults with active tuberculosis.

Study conclusions and caveats: Smaller distances to GMM-specific TCRs suggested their expansion in active tuberculosis. Shorter CDR3-alpha in active tuberculosis partly drove smaller distances.

This clone was seen once. Its cognate antigen is unknown. Sequenced by immunoSEQ multiplex PCR; TCRdb stores in-frame clones only, minus some. The sample lists approximately 30,000 clones; 91% were seen once. At study entry, adolescents had tuberculin skin tests and IGRA screening. This CDR3 spans 14 amino acids. J was trimmed by 9 bases and V by 7 bases; bases with no gene match: 8. Looked up from germline, CDR1 is SGHRS and CDR2 is YFSETQ. This receptor was taken from a donor aged 10-29 years with latent tuberculosis or without tuberculosis infection. Input material: PBMCs. The chain combines TRBV5-1 with TRBJ2-3; 13 nucleotides line up with TRBD2. The CDR3, as DNA: TGCGCCAGCGAGGACAGGGGACTAGCGGGAACGCAGTATTTT. Translation gives CASEDRGLAGTQYF.